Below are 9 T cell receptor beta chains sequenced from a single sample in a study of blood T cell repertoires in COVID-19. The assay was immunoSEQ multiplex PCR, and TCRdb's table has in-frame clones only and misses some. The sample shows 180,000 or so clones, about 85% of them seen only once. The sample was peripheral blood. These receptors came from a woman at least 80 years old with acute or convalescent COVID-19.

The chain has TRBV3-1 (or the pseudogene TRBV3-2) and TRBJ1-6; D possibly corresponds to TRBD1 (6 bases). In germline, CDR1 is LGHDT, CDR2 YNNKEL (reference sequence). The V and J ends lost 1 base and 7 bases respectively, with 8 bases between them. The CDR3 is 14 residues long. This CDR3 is CASSQGTVNSPLHF. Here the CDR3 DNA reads TGTGCCAGCAGCCAAGGGACAGTCAATTCACCCCTCCACTTT.

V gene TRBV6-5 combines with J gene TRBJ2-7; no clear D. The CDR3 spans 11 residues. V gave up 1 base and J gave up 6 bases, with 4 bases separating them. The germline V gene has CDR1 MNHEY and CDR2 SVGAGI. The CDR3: CASSYFSEQYF. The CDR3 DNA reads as TGTGCCAGCAGTTACTTTAGCGAGCAGTACTTC.

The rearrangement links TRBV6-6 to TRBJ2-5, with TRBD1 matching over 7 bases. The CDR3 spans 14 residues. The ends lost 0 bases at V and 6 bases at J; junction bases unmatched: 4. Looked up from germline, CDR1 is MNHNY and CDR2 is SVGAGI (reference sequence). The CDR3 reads CASSYSGQLKTQYF. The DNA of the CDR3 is TGTGCCAGCAGTTACTCGGGACAGCTTAAGACCCAGTACTTC.

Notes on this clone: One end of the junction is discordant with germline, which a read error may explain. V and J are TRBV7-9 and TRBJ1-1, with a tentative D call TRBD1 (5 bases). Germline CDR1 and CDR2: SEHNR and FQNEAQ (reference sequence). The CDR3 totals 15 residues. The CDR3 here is CASSVARQPNTEAFF. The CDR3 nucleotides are TGTGCCAGCAGCGTAGCCAGACAGCCGAACACTGAAGCTTTCTTT. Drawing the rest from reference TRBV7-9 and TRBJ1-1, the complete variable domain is DTGVSQNPRHKITKRGQNVTFRCDPISEHNRLYWYRQTLGQGPEFLTYFQNEAQLEKSRLLSDRFSAERPKGSFSTLEIQRTEQGDSAMYLCASSVARQPNTEAFFGQGTRLTVV.

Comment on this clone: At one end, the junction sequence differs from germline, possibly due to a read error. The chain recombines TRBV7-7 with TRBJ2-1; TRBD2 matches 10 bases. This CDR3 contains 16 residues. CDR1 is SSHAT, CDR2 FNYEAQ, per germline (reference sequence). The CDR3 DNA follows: TGTGCTAGCAGCCCCCCCGCAAGCGGGAGGGCCAATGAGCAGTTCTTC. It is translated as CASSPPASGRANEQFF.

CDR3 DNA: TGTGCCAGCAGTTTTTTAGTTAATGAAAAACTGTTTTTT. Its translation: CASSFLVNEKLFF. The chain employs TRBV12-3 or TRBV12-4 and TRBJ1-4; no clear D gene. This CDR3 has 13 residues. The germline V and J ends were trimmed by 3 bases and 4 bases, with 6 bases remaining between them.

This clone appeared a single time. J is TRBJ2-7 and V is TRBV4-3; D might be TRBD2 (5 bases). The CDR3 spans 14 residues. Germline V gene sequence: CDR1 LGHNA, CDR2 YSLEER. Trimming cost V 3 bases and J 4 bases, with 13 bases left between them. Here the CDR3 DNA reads TGCGCCAGCAGCCAGGACTTTGGCTCTTACGAGCAGTACTTC. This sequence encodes CASSQDFGSYEQYF.

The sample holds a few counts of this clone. The chain's CDR3 is CASGLGQGGTGELFF. The CDR3 region has the DNA TGTGCTAGTGGTTTGGGGCAGGGAGGCACCGGGGAGCTGTTTTTT. This sequence joins TRBV12-5 and TRBJ2-2; weak D call: TRBD2 (6 bases). The germline gives CDR1 LGHNT, CDR2 FRNRAP. Trimming cost V 1 base and J 4 bases, with 10 bases left between them. This CDR3 comprises 15 residues.

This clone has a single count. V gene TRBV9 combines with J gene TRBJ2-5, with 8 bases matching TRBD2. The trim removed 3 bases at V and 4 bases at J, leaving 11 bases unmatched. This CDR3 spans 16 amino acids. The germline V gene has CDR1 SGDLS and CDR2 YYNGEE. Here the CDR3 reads CASSALLVAGIETQYF. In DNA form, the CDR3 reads TGTGCCAGCAGCGCCCTGTTGGTAGCGGGAATAGAGACCCAGTACTTC.